This entry features one TCR beta chain sequence. All enrollees were about 18 to 89 years old and from about 25 US areas. The entry originates in a study of blood T cell repertoires in COVID-19. Across the whole study: PBMCs, B-cell-depleted T cells, or T cells provided the cDNA or gDNA that made up the material.

This CDR3 is 14 amino acids long. The V and J ends lost 2 bases and 11 bases respectively, with 15 bases between them. CDR1 is LGHDT, CDR2 YNNKEL, per germline (reference sequence). TCRdb keeps only in-frame clones here, not all; method: immunoSEQ multiplex PCR. The sample lists some 430,000 clones; 90% were seen once. The TCR was taken from a man aged 18 to 30 who had recovered from COVID-19. The gene calls are TRBV3-1 (or the pseudogene TRBV3-2) and TRBJ1-4, with D unclear. The sequenced material came from PBMCs or T cells enriched from blood (not recorded which). CDR3 sequence reads: CASSQFVIGEKLFF. CDR3 DNA sequence: TGTGCCAGCAGCCAATTCGTGATTGGGGAGAAACTGTTTTTT.